The 27 T cell receptor beta chains in this list originate from one sample, sequenced in a study of T cells after yellow fever vaccination (dated by TCRdb to about 2019). Library creation used 5' RACE. The listed sequencing device is Illumina HiSeq 2500. TCRdb redid the processing of the public reads, applying fastp at Q25 and MiXCR, and retained in-frame beta chains. Rows with one shared CDR3 protein collapse into an entry with the most common genes and DNA. Present in this sample are 450,000 to 600,000 distinct CDR3 sequences, roughly 13% of which were seen just once. The ten largest clones take up over 12% of the sample. The treatment or condition label on this specimen signifies: live attenuated yellow fever vaccine strain. The specimen was PBMCs, collected on the day of the yellow fever booster vaccination. The receptors here all came from a man aged 25-40 years who received the YFV17D yellow fever vaccine.

This clonotype was recorded a few times. V usage is TRBV29-1 and J usage is TRBJ2-3, with no clear D. There are 13 residues in the CDR3. Deletions cut 4 bases from V and 6 bases from J, with 14 bases between. CDR1 and CDR2 (germline): SQVTM, ANQGSEA. The CDR3 sequence: CSVVGLKPDTQYF. In DNA, the CDR3 is TGCAGCGTTGTCGGCCTCAAGCCGGATACGCAGTATTTT.

The rearrangement links TRBV20-1 to TRBJ1-5; 8 positions agree with TRBD1. V dropped 4 bases and J dropped 7; count of bases not matched to a gene: 12. The CDR3 contains 15 residues. From germline, CDR1 is DFQATT and CDR2 SNEGSKA (reference sequence). DNA of the CDR3: TGCAGTGCTACGTGGGGGCAGGGGGCAGGGCAGCCCCAGCATTTT. Its translation is CSATWGQGAGQPQHF.

This rearrangement joins TRBV4-3 to TRBJ2-7, with a tentative D call TRBD2 (5 bases). Germline V gene lookup returns CDR1 LGHNA and CDR2 YSLEER. The V gene lost 0 bases and the J gene lost 3 bases, with 18 bases spanning the gap. The CDR3 has 17 amino acids. CDR3 sequence reads: CASSQDYGIPNFYEQYF. CDR3 in DNA: TGCGCCAGCAGCCAAGATTACGGGATCCCCAACTTCTACGAGCAGTACTTC.

The chain is built from TRBV30 and TRBJ2-1; TRBD2 agrees at 12 bases. This CDR3 has 17 amino acids. The trim removed 1 base at V and 6 bases at J, leaving 10 bases unmatched. The germline CDR1 and CDR2 sequences are GTSNPN and SVGIG (reference sequence). The chain's CDR3 is CAWSARVTSGSFNEQFF. For the CDR3, the DNA is TGTGCCTGGAGTGCCCGCGTGACTAGCGGGAGTTTCAATGAGCAGTTCTTC.

V and J are TRBV20-1 and TRBJ1-3; D ambiguous. CDR1 and CDR2 (germline): DFQATT, SNEGSKA (reference sequence). The CDR3 has 12 residues. The CDR3 loop is CSVRGNGNTIYF. As DNA, the CDR3 is TGCAGCGTCCGGGGTAATGGAAACACCATATATTTT.

The gene calls are TRBV7-3 and TRBJ2-1; 7 positions match TRBD2. V lost 4 bases and J lost 7; bases outside the gene matches: 13. The CDR3 has 16 residues. The V gene's germline CDR1 is SGHTA and CDR2 FQGTGA. CDR3 nucleotides: TGTGCCAGCAGCTCCTCGGGACTACTACCCTCTAATGAGCAGTTCTTC. Amino acid sequence: CASSSSGLLPSNEQFF.

The rearrangement joins TRBV4-1 to TRBJ2-7, with D unclear. The CDR3 totals 14 residues. The germline CDR1 and CDR2 sequences are MGHRA and YSYEKL. V was clipped by 0 bases and J by 7 bases, with 13 bases between them. The CDR3 DNA is TGCGCCAGCAGCCAAGATGACATGGGTGGGGAGCAGTACTTC. Translated, it gives CASSQDDMGGEQYF.

This clonotype has just a few counts. V and J are TRBV6-1 and TRBJ2-3; perhaps TRBD1 as D (6 bases). The V gene's germline CDR1 is MNHNS and CDR2 SASEGT. V was pared by 11 bases and J by 2 bases, with 17 bases between. The CDR3 loop spans 14 amino acids. The CDR3 loop reads CAGSGQIATDTQYF. In DNA form, the CDR3 reads TGTGCCGGTTCGGGACAAATCGCCACAGATACGCAGTATTTT.

This clonotype came up a few times. V usage is TRBV5-5 and J usage is TRBJ2-1, with 8 bases lining up with TRBD2. Germline CDR1 SGHKS, CDR2 YYEKEE (reference sequence). V was clipped by 1 base and J by 2 bases; unmatched bases: 5. The CDR3 has 16 amino acids. The CDR3 protein is CASSLSAGGAYNEQFF. The CDR3 bases are TGTGCCAGCAGCTTGTCGGCGGGAGGAGCCTACAATGAGCAGTTCTTC. Using reference TRBV5-5 and TRBJ2-1 for the parts outside the CDR3, the full variable domain is DAGVTQSPTHLIKTRGQQVTLRCSPISGHKSVSWYQQVLGQGPQFIFQYYEKEERGRGNFPDRFSARQFPNYSSELNVNALLLGDSALYLCASSLSAGGAYNEQFFGPGTRLTVL.

This rearrangement joins TRBV11-2 to TRBJ2-4, with D possibly TRBD1 on 6 matching bases. Germline CDR1 SGHAT, CDR2 FQNNGV. Trimming pared 3 bases from V and 7 bases from J, leaving 10 bases between. The CDR3 extends over 13 amino acids. This chain's CDR3 is CASSFPGVNIQYF. CDR3 bases: TGTGCCAGCAGCTTCCCAGGGGTGAACATTCAGTACTTC. The full variable domain, with the rest looked up from reference TRBV11-2 and TRBJ2-4, is EAGVAQSPRYKIIEKRQSVAFWCNPISGHATLYWYQQILGQGPKLLIQFQNNGVVDDSQLPKDRFSAERLKGVDSTLKIQPAKLEDSAVYLCASSFPGVNIQYFGAGTRLSVL.

The rearrangement joins TRBV27 to TRBJ2-3; 10 nucleotides align to TRBD2. V was pared by 7 bases and J by 5 bases, with 9 bases of the junction left unmatched. This CDR3 region has 15 residues. CDR1 MNHEY and CDR2 SMNVEV come from the germline V gene (reference sequence). CDR3 sequence reads: CASTTGTSVLDTQYF. The DNA for the CDR3 is TGTGCCAGCACGACCGGGACTAGCGTCTTAGATACGCAGTATTTT.

The chain has TRBV20-1 and TRBJ1-2; unclear D gene. CDR1 and CDR2 from the germline V gene are DFQATT and SNEGSKA (reference sequence). The CDR3 is made up of 12 amino acids. Trimming cost V 5 bases and J 4 bases, with 11 bases left between them. CDR3 sequence: CSAVDSSYGYTF. CDR3 in DNA: TGCAGTGCTGTTGACTCATCCTATGGCTACACCTTC.

This clonotype was observed a handful of times. This chain uses TRBV7-2 with TRBJ1-2, with 8 bases fitting TRBD1. V dropped 1 base and J dropped 7; count of bases not matched to a gene: 5. CDR1 SGHTA and CDR2 FQGNSA come from the germline V gene. The CDR3 length is 14 residues. The CDR3 region has the DNA TGTGCCAGCAGCTTAGATGGGACAGGAACTGGCTACACCTTC. Protein sequence: CASSLDGTGTGYTF.

This chain joins TRBV28 and TRBJ2-3, with TRBD1 matching 7 bases. CDR3 length equals 15 residues. CDR1 is MDHEN, CDR2 SYDVKM, per germline. The V segment lost 3 bases and the J segment 3 bases; nucleotides outside the gene matches: 6. The CDR3 coding sequence is TGTGCCAGCAGTTTTCAGGACAGGATGACAGATACGCAGTATTTT. Translating it yields CASSFQDRMTDTQYF. The full variable domain, in which reference TRBV28 and TRBJ2-3 provide the parts outside the CDR3, is DVKVTQSSRYLVKRTGEKVFLECVQDMDHENMFWYRQDPGLGLRLIYFSYDVKMKEKGDIPEGYSVSREKKERFSLILESASTNQTSMYLCASSFQDRMTDTQYFGPGTRLTVL.

This clonotype was observed a few times. The J gene is TRBJ2-7, the V gene TRBV29-1; D is unresolved. Trimming left V 5 bases short and J 7 bases short, with 18 bases between. CDR3 length: 13 amino acids. The V gene's germline CDR1 is SQVTM and CDR2 ANQGSEA. CDR3 bases: TGCAGCGTTACCCTAAGGGTGTTGGGGGAGCAGTACTTC. This translates into CSVTLRVLGEQYF.

V usage is TRBV7-9 and J usage is TRBJ1-2, with 7 bases aligning to TRBD1. The CDR3 is made up of 15 amino acids. The V gene's germline CDR1 is SEHNR and CDR2 FQNEAQ (reference sequence). Germline trimming cut 4 bases from V and 2 bases from J; bases unmatched to any gene: 7. In DNA form, the CDR3 reads TGTGCCAGCAGCTCCAGGGACAGTTTCAACTATGGCTACACCTTC. Translation gives CASSSRDSFNYGYTF.

This clonotype has just a few counts. The chain recombines TRBV7-9 with TRBJ2-1, with 10 bases lining up with TRBD2. The CDR3 length is 15 residues. Germline V gene data show CDR1 as SEHNR and CDR2 as FQNEAQ (reference sequence). V lost 5 bases and J lost 8; bases outside the gene matches: 9. The chain's CDR3 is CASSPSGRAVDEQFF. DNA of the CDR3: TGTGCCAGCAGCCCCAGCGGGAGGGCCGTAGATGAGCAGTTCTTC. Based on the CDR3 plus reference TRBV7-9 and TRBJ2-1, the full variable domain is DTGVSQNPRHKITKRGQNVTFRCDPISEHNRLYWYRQTLGQGPEFLTYFQNEAQLEKSRLLSDRFSAERPKGSFSTLEIQRTEQGDSAMYLCASSPSGRAVDEQFFGPGTRLTVL.

V usage is TRBV20-1 and J usage is TRBJ2-3; no firm D call. The CDR3 runs 16 residues. The V and J ends lost 3 bases and 0 bases respectively, with 16 bases between them. Germline V gene data show CDR1 as DFQATT and CDR2 as SNEGSKA (reference sequence). The CDR3 sequence: CSASERGRTSTDTQYF. The CDR3 DNA is TGCAGTGCTAGCGAACGCGGAAGAACTAGCACAGATACGCAGTATTTT.

V usage is TRBV19 and J usage is TRBJ2-3, with D possibly being TRBD2 (6 bases). V shed 7 bases and J shed 2 bases, with 19 bases lying between them. The CDR3 extends over 16 amino acids. CDR1 LNHDA and CDR2 SQIVND come from the germline V gene (reference sequence). In DNA, the CDR3 is TGTGCCAGTAAGGGTGCTAATAGCGGTTACACAGATACGCAGTATTTT. As protein: CASKGANSGYTDTQYF.

This clonotype was seen more than once but under ten times. The rearrangement joins TRBV3-1 to TRBJ1-1, with unresolved D. V was pared by 3 bases and J by 1 base, with 9 bases between. This CDR3 contains 14 residues. Germline V CDR1 and CDR2: LGHDT, YNNKEL (reference sequence). The CDR3 DNA follows: TGTGCCAGCAGCCACGAGAAGAGGAACACTGAAGCTTTCTTT. Translated: CASSHEKRNTEAFF.

This clonotype was counted between two and nine times. J is TRBJ2-1 and V is TRBV3-1; TRBD1 might be the D (6 bases). Germline V gene data show CDR1 as LGHDT and CDR2 as YNNKEL (reference sequence). This CDR3 spans 16 amino acids. The germline V and J ends were trimmed by 0 bases and 2 bases, with 11 bases remaining between them. The DNA for the CDR3 is TGTGCCAGCAGCCAAGAAGCTGGACAGCCCTACAATGAGCAGTTCTTC. Its protein product is CASSQEAGQPYNEQFF.

This clonotype was recorded many times. The chain recombines TRBV4-3 with TRBJ2-1, with TRBD2 matching over 8 bases. The V gene end was trimmed by 4 bases and the J gene end by 4 bases; junction bases not matched to a gene: 6. The CDR3 extends over 15 amino acids. Germline V gene data show CDR1 as LGHNA and CDR2 as YSLEER. DNA for the CDR3: TGCGCCAGCAGCCCGGGAGGGCCGGGGTACAATGAGCAGTTCTTC. This codes for CASSPGGPGYNEQFF.

This clonotype was counted a few times. V is TRBV7-2 and J is TRBJ2-3, with D possibly being TRBD2 (5 bases). CDR3 length: 18 amino acids. V was pared by 1 base and J by 2 bases, with 19 bases between. Germline V CDR1 and CDR2: SGHTA, FQGNSA. This chain's CDR3 is CASSLVATLGLATDTQYF. The DNA of the CDR3 is TGTGCCAGCAGCTTAGTCGCGACTTTAGGGCTAGCCACAGATACGCAGTATTTT.

This clonotype was counted a few times. This chain joins TRBV6-2 or TRBV6-3 and TRBJ2-5; D not resolved. The CDR3 contains 19 residues. CDR1 and CDR2 (germline): MNHEY, SVGEGT. V lost 6 bases, J lost 2 bases, and 28 bases lay in between. The CDR3 DNA reads as TGTGCCAGCAGGCCGGAAGGTAGGAGCACCAAAAGACCGCAAGAGACCCAGTACTTC. As protein: CASRPEGRSTKRPQETQYF.

The chain uses TRBV21-1 and TRBJ2-5; TRBD1, the D gene given by the table, was not confirmed from the DNA. TRBV21-1 constitutes a pseudogene. The CDR3 is 15 residues long. For the CDR3, the DNA is TGTGCCAGCAAACCACTTTTACAGTGGGGGCAGACCCAGTACTTC. Protein product: CASKPLLQWGQTQYF.

This clonotype was counted only a few times. V usage is TRBV29-1 and J usage is TRBJ1-2; 7 bases align to TRBD1. The CDR3 length is 12 residues. CDR1 is SQVTM, CDR2 ANQGSEA, per germline. J gave up 5 bases and V 8 bases, and 8 bases lay outside the gene matches. CDR3: CSTRQGSYGYTF. The DNA for the CDR3 is TGCAGCACAAGACAGGGTTCTTATGGCTACACCTTC.

In its sample, this clonotype was seen a few times. V gene TRBV4-2 combines with J gene TRBJ2-2; a weak D match, TRBD1 (6 bases). V gave up 1 base and J gave up 5 bases, with 14 bases separating them. The germline V gene has CDR1 LGHNA and CDR2 YNFKEQ. This CDR3 has 16 amino acids. The CDR3 protein is CASSQGTAKGTGELFF. The CDR3 bases are TGTGCCAGCAGCCAAGGGACAGCCAAAGGGACCGGGGAGCTGTTTTTT.